This is a list of T cell receptor beta chains from one sample in a study of blood T cell repertoires in COVID-19. Clones were sequenced by immunoSEQ multiplex PCR, and TCRdb holds only the in-frame ones, with some missing. The sample carries 200,000 to 300,000 clones, roughly 84% recorded once. Input material: peripheral blood. The receptors were gathered from a middle-aged man with acute or convalescent COVID-19. Both conserved end residues are part of each CDR3.

CDR3 | J | V | length
CASSLNSGGGRSYEQYF | TRBJ2-7 | TRBV7-8 | 17
CASSQWTGWDTEAFF | TRBJ1-1 | TRBV14 | 15
CASSQRTGALVANTGELFF | TRBJ2-2 | TRBV14 | 19
CASSRFFLGRPFSGANVLTF | TRBJ2-6 | TRBV6-2/TRBV6-3 | 20
CAISESNSGEPLEQYF | TRBJ2-7 | TRBV10-3 | 16
CASSSTSGELFF | TRBJ2-2 | TRBV27 | 12
CASARLAGGKGETQYF | TRBJ2-5 | TRBV11-2 | 16
CASSLRGGGELGYTF | TRBJ1-2 | TRBV5-1 | 15
CAIGGTSENNEQFF | TRBJ2-1 | TRBV10-3 | 14
CASSPAKGAEQFF | TRBJ2-1 | TRBV7-2 | 13
CASSSGTSKGTGELFF | TRBJ2-2 | TRBV5-4 | 16
CASSWGRAGTNTGELFF | TRBJ2-2 | TRBV28 | 17
CASSDRGGGFYGYTF | TRBJ1-2 | TRBV6-1 | 15
CASRVGQGVDDTQYF | TRBJ2-3 | TRBV10-1 | 15
CASSVDSDTGELFF | TRBJ2-2 | TRBV19 | 14
CASSLGLLLSSYNEQFF | TRBJ2-1 | TRBV7-8 | 17
CASSQDPTGGYEQYF | TRBJ2-7 | TRBV4-3 | 15
CASSLGEADTQYF | TRBJ2-3 | TRBV19 | 13
CASSLRQGQTNTEAFF | TRBJ1-1 | TRBV5-1 | 16
CASSERLAEGDEQFF | TRBJ2-1 | TRBV2 | 15
CASSETGQAYSYEQYF | TRBJ2-7 | TRBV6-1 | 16
CASSGTGAPLNTEAFF | TRBJ1-1 | TRBV6-4 | 16
CASSPPGGAEAFF | TRBJ1-1 | TRBV19 | 13
CASTPDREKNIQYF | TRBJ2-4 | TRBV10-2 | 14
CASSPRTDTQYF | TRBJ2-3 | TRBV9 | 12
CAISEGTVSHNEQFF | TRBJ2-1 | TRBV10-3 | 15
CASSLDRENYGYTF | TRBJ1-2 | TRBV5-4 | 14
CASSLGRGTEAFF | TRBJ1-1 | TRBV11-3 | 13
CASSDIWGDSPLHF | TRBJ1-6 | TRBV27 | 14
CASSIGRAYSNQPQHF | TRBJ1-5 | TRBV19 | 16
CASSLVGTANYGYTF | TRBJ1-2 | TRBV5-1 | 15
CASSRIVTGGHEKLFF | TRBJ1-4 | TRBV13 | 16
CASSYSFRVTEAFF | TRBJ1-1 | TRBV6-5 | 14
CAWRQGSGNFPEQFF | TRBJ2-1 | TRBV30 | 15
CASSLSGLNTEAFF | TRBJ1-1 | TRBV27 | 14
CAIAYGGRELLSGNTIYF | TRBJ1-3 | TRBV10-3 | 18
CASSPGTSGSYEQFF | TRBJ2-1 | TRBV6-5 | 15